This entry features one T cell receptor beta chain sequence. What it binds is unknown. Coverage ceases 3 residues before the CDR3 finishes, and the germline J gene fills in the end. The data were obtained in a study of Tregs in tolerant kidney transplant recipients. The study's findings and limits: This study did not directly address biological reproducibility.

Germline loops: CDR1 SGHRS, CDR2 YFSETQ. The CDR3 runs 15 residues. The junction had 8 bases not matched to a gene; V was cut back by 3 bases and J by 4 bases. Some clones are missing from TCRdb's copy, which holds only in-frame ones; the method was immunoSEQ multiplex PCR. Here the sample table reports more than 6,000 clones. The nonmyeloablative bone marrow transplants came from related graft donors, with transient mixed chimerism. Unstimulated Tregs (CD4+CD25+CD127-) and CD4+CD25- non-Tregs were sorted from PBMCs. The origin of this receptor is a human patient who received a combined kidney and bone marrow transplant. Some T cells may have originated in the graft donor. The rearrangement joins TRBV5-1 to TRBJ1-2; 8 nucleotides align to TRBD1. Source: CD4+ T cells from blood (PBMCs), taken 6 months after the transplant. CDR3 residues: CASSSGQGIVYGYTF. CDR3 bases read: TGCGCCAGCAGCTCTGGACAGGGCATAGTCTATGGC.